This T cell receptor (beta chain) stems from a study of tumor-infiltrating lymphocytes in primary liver carcinoma. Study-wide results and limits: Blood fell significantly below tumors in its top-250-clone fraction (p = 0.039).

Researchers drew blood RNA from unsorted whole blood and extracted germline DNA as well. Turning to this clonotype: Its antigen is unknown.

The CDR3 extends over 16 amino acids. Trimming took 5 bases from V and 6 from J; bases not matched to a gene: 9. Germline V gene lookup returns CDR1 SGHVS and CDR2 FQNEAQ. TCR beta cDNA was made from 400 to 500 ng total RNA with a constant-region primer. The TCR beta library was amplified through three nested multiplex PCR rounds in a modified ARM-PCR procedure. It was with TRBV1-TRBV30 forward primers and a C-beta reverse primer that the first two PCR rounds were run, at about 10 cycles each. A single record per CDR3 protein comes from TCRdb applying MiXCR to the multiplex PCR reads. The sample shows roughly 180,000 distinct CDR3 sequences, 50% to 75% of them seen only once.

The receptor comes from a man in his forties with primary liver carcinoma and hepatitis B virus infection. The V call is TRBV7-8, the J call TRBJ2-2; 10 bases agree with TRBD1. What was sequenced was peripheral blood. CDR3 protein: CASSKFGGQGPGELFF. The CDR3 region has the DNA TGTGCCAGCAGCAAATTTGGGGGACAGGGGCCCGGGGAGCTGTTTTTT.